These T cell receptor beta chains were read from a single sample in a study of shared clonotypes between healthy human individuals. Only in-frame clones appear in the TCRdb table, and some are missing; sequencing was by immunoSEQ multiplex PCR. Among around 1.9 million clones listed, 85% to 95% were seen once. The sequenced sample consisted of naive CD8+ T cells from PBMCs. These receptors all stem from a man aged 18 to 29 in good health. Some clones in this sample may be carry-over from other donors' samples. Both conserved end residues are part of each CDR3. Fields, in order: clone size, D gene, V gene, J gene, CDR3 protein, CDR3 DNA. The D gene is left open where the match is weak. Size values are once, few and many counts, or a class for expanded clones, and some rows have none.

clone_size: -
d_call: TRBD2
v_call: TRBV14
j_call: TRBJ2-7
cdr3_aa: CASSQAAIWTSGEDEQYF
cdr3_nt: TGTGCCAGCAGCCAAGCTGCTATATGGACTAGCGGGGAGGACGAGCAGTACTTC

clone_size: -
d_call: -
v_call: TRBV19
j_call: TRBJ2-7
cdr3_aa: CASRPGYTDYEQYF
cdr3_nt: TGTGCCAGTAGACCAGGCTACACCGATTACGAGCAGTACTTC

clone_size: -
d_call: -
v_call: TRBV7-2
j_call: TRBJ1-2
cdr3_aa: CASSADSFTNYGYTF
cdr3_nt: TGTGCCAGCAGCGCAGACAGTTTTACTAACTATGGCTACACCTTC

clone_size: -
d_call: -
v_call: TRBV4-1
j_call: TRBJ2-1
cdr3_aa: CASSFRGPDEQFF
cdr3_nt: TGCGCCAGCAGCTTCCGGGGGCCCGATGAGCAGTTCTTC

clone_size: -
d_call: -
v_call: TRBV11-3
j_call: TRBJ2-1
cdr3_aa: CASSHYSAPNEQFF
cdr3_nt: TGTGCCAGCAGCCACTACAGTGCTCCCAATGAGCAGTTCTTC

clone_size: once
d_call: -
v_call: TRBV2
j_call: TRBJ2-2
cdr3_aa: CASSERVDGPGGELFF
cdr3_nt: TGTGCCAGCAGTGAACGTGTAGATGGGCCGGGCGGGGAGCTGTTTTTT

clone_size: -
d_call: TRBD2
v_call: TRBV19
j_call: TRBJ2-5
cdr3_aa: CASSESSGAPQYF
cdr3_nt: TGTGCCAGTAGTGAATCTAGCGGAGCCCCCCAGTACTTC

clone_size: -
d_call: -
v_call: TRBV27
j_call: TRBJ2-2
cdr3_aa: CASSWGSNTGELFF
cdr3_nt: TGTGCCAGCAGCTGGGGATCGAACACCGGGGAGCTGTTTTTT

clone_size: -
d_call: -
v_call: TRBV29-1
j_call: TRBJ1-3
cdr3_aa: CSVFVSGNTIYF
cdr3_nt: TGCAGCGTTTTCGTCTCTGGAAACACCATATATTTT

clone_size: -
d_call: -
v_call: TRBV5-5
j_call: TRBJ1-4
cdr3_aa: CASSTTGPQSTNEKLFF
cdr3_nt: TGTGCCAGCAGCACCACCGGGCCCCAATCAACTAATGAAAAACTGTTTTTT

clone_size: -
d_call: -
v_call: TRBV27
j_call: TRBJ2-1
cdr3_aa: CASLTTMNEQFF
cdr3_nt: TGTGCCAGCTTAACGACAATGAATGAGCAGTTCTTC

clone_size: once
d_call: -
v_call: TRBV6-5
j_call: TRBJ1-5
cdr3_aa: CASGLGGGQPQHF
cdr3_nt: TGTGCCAGCGGTCTGGGGGGTGGCCAGCCCCAGCATTTT

clone_size: -
d_call: -
v_call: TRBV11-2
j_call: TRBJ2-3
cdr3_aa: CASSLVLTDTQYF
cdr3_nt: TGTGCCAGCAGCTTAGTTCTCACAGATACGCAGTATTTT

clone_size: -
d_call: -
v_call: TRBV5-4
j_call: TRBJ1-2
cdr3_aa: CASRKEGSYGYTF
cdr3_nt: TGTGCCAGCAGGAAGGAGGGGAGCTATGGCTACACCTTC

clone_size: -
d_call: -
v_call: TRBV4-3
j_call: TRBJ2-3
cdr3_aa: CASSQDRVSSTDTQYF
cdr3_nt: TGCGCCAGCAGCCAAGATAGGGTTAGTAGCACAGATACGCAGTATTTT

clone_size: -
d_call: TRBD1
v_call: TRBV19
j_call: TRBJ2-3
cdr3_aa: CASSDRVGLRDTQYF
cdr3_nt: TGTGCCAGTAGTGACAGGGTGGGGTTGAGAGATACGCAGTATTTT

clone_size: -
d_call: TRBD1
v_call: TRBV9
j_call: TRBJ2-7
cdr3_aa: CASSLDRWSYEQYF
cdr3_nt: TGTGCCAGCAGCCTGGACAGGTGGTCCTACGAGCAGTACTTC

clone_size: once
d_call: -
v_call: TRBV28
j_call: TRBJ2-3
cdr3_aa: CASSLQDREPTDTQYF
cdr3_nt: TGTGCCAGCAGTCTACAGGACAGAGAACCCACAGATACGCAGTATTTT

clone_size: -
d_call: -
v_call: TRBV7-9
j_call: TRBJ1-5
cdr3_aa: CASSLVTGSSNQPQHF
cdr3_nt: TGTGCCAGCAGCTTAGTCACAGGGTCTAGCAATCAGCCCCAGCATTTT

clone_size: -
d_call: -
v_call: TRBV9
j_call: TRBJ2-7
cdr3_aa: CASSPRDGPYEQYF
cdr3_nt: TGTGCTAGCAGCCCCCGGGACGGACCCTACGAGCAGTACTTC

clone_size: once
d_call: -
v_call: TRBV5-6
j_call: TRBJ2-7
cdr3_aa: CASSSLGRDYEQYF
cdr3_nt: TGTGCCAGCAGCTCCCTCGGGCGGGACTACGAGCAGTACTTC

clone_size: -
d_call: TRBD2
v_call: TRBV4-2
j_call: TRBJ2-7
cdr3_aa: CASSQPVTGRANEQYF
cdr3_nt: TGTGCCAGCAGCCAACCTGTGACCGGGAGGGCCAATGAGCAGTACTTC

clone_size: -
d_call: -
v_call: TRBV14
j_call: TRBJ2-7
cdr3_aa: CASSLYGSYEQYF
cdr3_nt: TGTGCCAGCAGCCTGTACGGTTCCTACGAGCAGTACTTC

clone_size: -
d_call: TRBD2
v_call: TRBV5-6
j_call: TRBJ2-7
cdr3_aa: CASSLTSGTYEQYF
cdr3_nt: TGTGCCAGCAGCTTGACTAGCGGTACCTACGAGCAGTACTTC

clone_size: -
d_call: -
v_call: TRBV4-1
j_call: TRBJ2-7
cdr3_aa: CASSQDAPLYYEQYF
cdr3_nt: TGCGCCAGCAGCCAAGATGCACCCCTTTACTACGAGCAGTACTTC

clone_size: -
d_call: TRBD1
v_call: TRBV19
j_call: TRBJ1-3
cdr3_aa: CASSTGTGSGNTIYF
cdr3_nt: TGTGCCAGTAGTACGGGGACAGGGTCTGGAAACACCATATATTTT

clone_size: -
d_call: -
v_call: TRBV7-7
j_call: TRBJ2-1
cdr3_aa: CASSLEGGGIHEQFF
cdr3_nt: TGTGCCAGCAGCTTAGAGGGGGGCGGGATTCATGAGCAGTTCTTC

clone_size: -
d_call: TRBD1
v_call: TRBV27
j_call: TRBJ1-2
cdr3_aa: CASSNRYRGGYTF
cdr3_nt: TGTGCCAGCAGCAACCGGTACAGGGGCGGCTACACCTTC

clone_size: -
d_call: -
v_call: TRBV28
j_call: TRBJ1-1
cdr3_aa: CASSPFTGTPSTEAFF
cdr3_nt: TGTGCCAGCAGTCCCTTCACGGGGACACCCAGCACTGAAGCTTTCTTT

clone_size: -
d_call: -
v_call: TRBV28
j_call: TRBJ1-1
cdr3_aa: CASSLRAWGGTEAFF
cdr3_nt: TGTGCCAGCAGTCTCCGGGCATGGGGGGGCACTGAAGCTTTCTTT

clone_size: once
d_call: -
v_call: TRBV7-8
j_call: TRBJ2-7
cdr3_aa: CASSYPLSQLLPYEQYF
cdr3_nt: TGTGCCAGCAGCTACCCCCTCTCCCAGTTGCTACCCTACGAGCAGTACTTC

clone_size: -
d_call: -
v_call: TRBV5-5
j_call: TRBJ2-2
cdr3_aa: CASSFPPRGELFF
cdr3_nt: TGTGCCAGCAGCTTTCCCCCACGAGGGGAGCTGTTTTTT

clone_size: once
d_call: -
v_call: TRBV30
j_call: TRBJ1-4
cdr3_aa: CAWSEAYEKLFF
cdr3_nt: TGTGCCTGGAGTGAGGCCTATGAAAAACTGTTTTTT

clone_size: -
d_call: -
v_call: TRBV7-9
j_call: TRBJ1-1
cdr3_aa: CASSLVSVEAFF
cdr3_nt: TGTGCCAGCAGCTTAGTAAGTGTAGAAGCTTTCTTT

clone_size: -
d_call: TRBD1
v_call: TRBV7-9
j_call: TRBJ2-7
cdr3_aa: CASSGPDRGWGEQYF
cdr3_nt: TGTGCCAGCAGCGGCCCGGACAGGGGATGGGGTGAGCAGTACTTC

clone_size: -
d_call: -
v_call: TRBV7-9
j_call: TRBJ1-1
cdr3_aa: CASSSTEFPEAFF
cdr3_nt: TGTGCCAGCAGCTCCACAGAGTTCCCTGAAGCTTTCTTT

clone_size: -
d_call: TRBD2
v_call: TRBV4-1
j_call: TRBJ2-5
cdr3_aa: CASSQSGTSGSVTHETQYF
cdr3_nt: TGCGCCAGCAGCCAATCTGGGACTAGCGGGAGCGTCACGCACGAGACCCAGTACTTC

clone_size: -
d_call: TRBD2
v_call: TRBV5-6
j_call: TRBJ2-3
cdr3_aa: CASTVAGGSDTQYF
cdr3_nt: TGTGCCAGCACGGTAGCGGGAGGCTCAGATACGCAGTATTTT

clone_size: -
d_call: TRBD1
v_call: TRBV28
j_call: TRBJ1-5
cdr3_aa: CASSLDRGDQPQHF
cdr3_nt: TGTGCCAGCAGTTTGGACAGGGGCGATCAGCCCCAGCATTTT

clone_size: -
d_call: -
v_call: TRBV9
j_call: TRBJ1-4
cdr3_aa: CASSGLMNEKLFF
cdr3_nt: TGTGCCAGCAGCGGATTGATGAATGAAAAACTGTTTTTT

clone_size: once
d_call: TRBD2
v_call: TRBV10-3
j_call: TRBJ2-4
cdr3_aa: CAISEGLAGIGNIQYF
cdr3_nt: TGTGCCATCAGTGAGGGACTAGCGGGAATAGGAAACATTCAGTACTTC

clone_size: -
d_call: -
v_call: TRBV6-5
j_call: TRBJ1-1
cdr3_aa: CASKPVGGLTEAFF
cdr3_nt: TGTGCCAGCAAGCCCGTTGGGGGGCTCACTGAAGCTTTCTTT

clone_size: -
d_call: TRBD2
v_call: TRBV4-1
j_call: TRBJ2-5
cdr3_aa: CASSQGLAGVIEQYF
cdr3_nt: TGCGCCAGCAGCCAAGGATTAGCGGGAGTAATTGAGCAGTACTTC

clone_size: -
d_call: TRBD2
v_call: TRBV10-3
j_call: TRBJ2-7
cdr3_aa: CAISQLAGADEQYF
cdr3_nt: TGTGCCATCAGCCAACTAGCGGGAGCAGACGAGCAGTACTTC

clone_size: -
d_call: -
v_call: TRBV19
j_call: TRBJ2-7
cdr3_aa: CASSSGASYEQYF
cdr3_nt: TGTGCCAGTAGTTCAGGAGCCTCCTACGAGCAGTACTTC

clone_size: -
d_call: TRBD2
v_call: TRBV6-5
j_call: TRBJ2-7
cdr3_aa: CASSPSGGTYEQYF
cdr3_nt: TGTGCCAGCAGTCCCAGCGGGGGGACCTACGAGCAGTACTTC

clone_size: -
d_call: -
v_call: TRBV7-8
j_call: TRBJ1-2
cdr3_aa: CASSLDPGYGYTF
cdr3_nt: TGTGCCAGCAGCTTAGATCCCGGGTATGGCTACACCTTC

clone_size: -
d_call: -
v_call: TRBV4-1
j_call: TRBJ1-1
cdr3_aa: CASSQPFSTGPNTEAFF
cdr3_nt: TGCGCCAGCAGCCAACCCTTTTCGACAGGACCGAACACTGAAGCTTTCTTT

clone_size: -
d_call: TRBD1
v_call: TRBV4-3
j_call: TRBJ2-2
cdr3_aa: CASSQGQGTIAGELFF
cdr3_nt: TGCGCCAGCAGCCAAGGACAGGGGACGATCGCCGGGGAGCTGTTTTTT

clone_size: -
d_call: -
v_call: TRBV6-6
j_call: TRBJ2-3
cdr3_aa: CASSYEDFPSTDTQYF
cdr3_nt: TGTGCCAGCAGTTACGAGGACTTTCCTAGCACAGATACGCAGTATTTT

clone_size: -
d_call: -
v_call: TRBV28
j_call: TRBJ2-3
cdr3_aa: CASSLIPLREYTDTQYF
cdr3_nt: TGTGCCAGCAGTTTAATCCCGCTGAGGGAGTACACAGATACGCAGTATTTT

clone_size: -
d_call: TRBD2
v_call: TRBV9
j_call: TRBJ2-1
cdr3_aa: CASSVGLAEEQFF
cdr3_nt: TGTGCCAGCAGCGTAGGTCTAGCGGAAGAGCAGTTCTTC

clone_size: -
d_call: TRBD2
v_call: TRBV4-1
j_call: TRBJ2-5
cdr3_aa: CASSNGREGLETQYF
cdr3_nt: TGCGCCAGCAGCAACGGGCGGGAGGGTCTAGAGACCCAGTACTTC

clone_size: -
d_call: TRBD2
v_call: TRBV4-3
j_call: TRBJ2-1
cdr3_aa: CASSQAPSGRAYNEQFF
cdr3_nt: TGCGCCAGCAGCCAAGCGCCTAGCGGGAGGGCCTACAATGAGCAGTTCTTC